The 6 T cell receptor beta chains below were found in one sample sequenced in a study of blood T cell repertoires in COVID-19. The protocol was immunoSEQ multiplex PCR, while the TCRdb copy is restricted to in-frame clones and leaves out a portion. The sample shows roughly 100,000 clones, roughly nine tenths of them seen only once. What was sequenced was peripheral blood. The receptors here all came from a man aged 45-60 years in a cohort sampled during active COVID-19.

This clone was seen a few times. Other nucleotide sequences in the sample specify the same CDR3. The rearrangement uses TRBV7-9 and TRBJ2-1; D possibly corresponds to TRBD1 (6 bases). CDR1 SEHNR and CDR2 FQNEAQ come from the germline V gene (reference sequence). The CDR3 covers 16 residues. V lost 0 bases and J lost 3, with 12 bases in between. DNA for the CDR3: TGTGCCAGCAGCTTAGCGCAGGGGCCTCGCTACAATGAGCAGTTCTTC. It is translated as CASSLAQGPRYNEQFF.

The CDR3 reads CASSVDPGNAYNEQFF. As DNA, the CDR3 is TGTGCCAGCAGCGTAGACCCGGGGAACGCGTACAATGAGCAGTTCTTC. The chain couples TRBV9 to TRBJ2-1; a weak D match, TRBD2 (5 bases). V was cut by 0 bases and J by 4 bases, with 14 bases left in between. Germline CDR1 and CDR2: SGDLS and YYNGEE. The CDR3 length is 16 residues.

This chain uses TRBV11-1 with TRBJ2-7, with TRBD1 as a possible D gene (6 bases). The V end was cut by 1 base, the J end by 3 bases, with 10 bases between. The CDR3 consists of 14 residues. Germline CDR1 and CDR2: SGHAT and FQDESV (reference sequence). The CDR3 DNA sequence: TGTGCCAGCAGCTTAGAGGCAGGGGACTACGAGCAGTACTTC. This sequence encodes CASSLEAGDYEQYF. The whole variable domain, remainder taken from reference TRBV11-1 and TRBJ2-7, is EAEVAQSPRYKITEKSQAVAFWCDPISGHATLYWYRQILGQGPELLVQFQDESVVDDSQLPKDRFSAERLKGVDSTLKIQPAELGDSAMYLCASSLEAGDYEQYFGPGTRLTVT.

This clone was counted only a few times. The rearrangement uses TRBV6-5 and TRBJ2-1; 10 bases are shared with TRBD2. There are 15 residues in the CDR3. Germline-derived CDR1 and CDR2 are MNHEY and SVGAGI. V lost 4 bases, J lost 6 bases, and 6 bases stayed unmatched. The CDR3 DNA reads as TGTGCCAGCAGTTCCTTAGCGGGGGGAATCAATGAGCAGTTCTTC. Its protein is CASSSLAGGINEQFF.

This chain links TRBV24-1 with TRBJ2-1; TRBD1 matches at 10 bases. The V segment lost 3 bases and the J segment 7 bases; nucleotides outside the gene matches: 8. Germline V gene data show CDR1 as KGHDR and CDR2 as SFDVKD. The length of the CDR3 is 16 residues. In DNA, the CDR3 is TGTGCCACCAGTGATCCCTTGGGACAGGGGAGGAATGAGCAGTTCTTC. Translation gives CATSDPLGQGRNEQFF.

A single count supports this clone. V and J are TRBV6-5 and TRBJ2-6; 7 nucleotides align to TRBD1. V was pared by 6 bases and J by 2 bases, with 4 bases of the junction left unmatched. Germline V gives CDR1 MNHEY, CDR2 SVGAGI. There are 15 residues in the CDR3. The CDR3 spells CASRPGTAGANVLTF. CDR3 DNA sequence: TGTGCCAGCAGACCCGGGACAGCTGGGGCCAACGTCCTGACTTTC.